These 22 T cell receptor beta chains came from one sample sequenced in a study of memory CD4+ T cells and cytomegalovirus serostatus. The sort gate was single viable CD3+CD4+CD8-CD45RO+ cells for memory CD4+ T cells. Only in-frame clones appear in the TCRdb table, and some are missing; sequencing was by immunoSEQ multiplex PCR. Altogether some 59,000 clones are present, approximately 78% being singletons, with the ten largest covering about 0.88%. The sample comprised memory CD4+ T cells from blood. These receptors were obtained from an adult in good health and CMV-seronegative.

The V gene is TRBV5-6, the J gene TRBJ1-6; D gene uncertain. CDR3 size: 12 residues. V shed 3 bases and J shed 7 bases, with 5 bases lying between them. Germline V CDR1 and CDR2: SGHDT, YYEEEE. In nucleotides, the CDR3 is TGTGCCAGCAGCTACTGGAATTCACCCCTCCACTTT. Its translation is CASSYWNSPLHF.

The chain is built from TRBV4-2 and TRBJ2-2, with a weak D call TRBD2 (5 bases). This CDR3 contains 15 residues. V dropped 4 bases and J dropped 0 bases, with 9 bases sitting between them. Germline V lookup: CDR1 LGHNA, CDR2 YNFKEQ. The CDR3 bases are TGTGCCAGCAGCCCACGAGGGTCGAACACCGGGGAGCTGTTTTTT. Translating gives CASSPRGSNTGELFF.

The chain uses TRBV4-1 and TRBJ1-3; 7 positions agree with TRBD1. Germline trimming cut 1 base from V and 0 bases from J; bases unmatched to any gene: 12. Germline V CDR1 and CDR2: MGHRA, YSYEKL. CDR3 length equals 19 residues. In DNA form, the CDR3 reads TGCGCCAGCAGCCAAGGTAATCCGGGACAGTCGATCTCTGGAAACACCATATATTTT. Residues: CASSQGNPGQSISGNTIYF.

The genes are TRBV28 and TRBJ2-7, with a weak D call TRBD2 (6 bases). There are 16 residues in the CDR3. CDR1 is MDHEN and CDR2 is SYDVKM in the germline V gene. V lost 6 bases to trimming and J lost 3 bases, with 21 bases between them. CDR3 protein: CASSSPVRGLGYEQYF. The CDR3 DNA reads TGTGCCAGCAGCTCTCCCGTTAGGGGACTGGGCTACGAGCAGTACTTC. Full variable domain (rest looked up from reference TRBV28 and TRBJ2-7): DVKVTQSSRYLVKRTGEKVFLECVQDMDHENMFWYRQDPGLGLRLIYFSYDVKMKEKGDIPEGYSVSREKKERFSLILESASTNQTSMYLCASSSPVRGLGYEQYFGPGTRLTVT.

The chain recombines TRBV12-5 with TRBJ1-5, with 9 positions matching TRBD1. J gave up 2 bases and V 7 bases, and 3 bases lay outside the gene matches. The CDR3 is 14 residues long. Germline V gene sequence: CDR1 LGHNT, CDR2 FRNRAP. This CDR3 reads CASARQGGNQPQHF. CDR3 coding DNA: TGTGCTAGTGCCCGACAGGGGGGCAATCAGCCCCAGCATTTT. The variable domain in full, completed from reference TRBV12-5 and TRBJ1-5, reads DARVTQTPRHKVTEMGQEVTMRCQPILGHNTVFWYRQTMMQGLELLAYFRNRAPLDDSGMPKDRFSAEMPDATLATLKIQPSEPRDSAVYFCASARQGGNQPQHFGDGTRLSIL.

The V gene is TRBV10-3, the J gene TRBJ2-5, with D uncertain. Gene TRBJ2-7 matches the end of the DNA better, so the J call may be wrong. The CDR3 has 15 residues. Germline CDR1 is ENHRY and CDR2 is SYGVKD. CDR3 coding DNA: TGTGCCACCAAAAATTGGGAACCAGGAATCTACGAGCAGTACTTC. Residues: CATKNWEPGIYEQYF.

The gene calls are TRBV2 and TRBJ2-1; TRBD1 matches at 8 bases. The V and J ends lost 6 bases and 8 bases, in that order; junction bases with no gene match: 9. CDR1 SNHLY and CDR2 FYNNEI come from the germline V gene. This CDR3 spans 14 amino acids. The CDR3, as DNA: TGTGCCAGCAGCTACCGGGGACAGGTGGATGAGCAGTTCTTC. This codes for CASSYRGQVDEQFF.

This clone appeared a few times. This chain connects TRBV9 to TRBJ2-1; 7 positions match TRBD2. The germline CDR1 and CDR2 sequences are SGDLS and YYNGEE. Losses at the gene ends were 0 bases for V and 4 bases for J; bases not matched to a gene: 7. The CDR3 runs 16 residues. The CDR3 DNA reads TGTGCCAGCAGCGTAGGGTCCCAGGGAGGGTACAATGAGCAGTTCTTC. Protein: CASSVGSQGGYNEQFF.

The chain has TRBV18 and TRBJ1-5, with 10 bases aligning to TRBD1. The germline gives CDR1 KGHSH, CDR2 LQKENI. The CDR3 length is 16 residues. V gave up 3 bases and J gave up 5 bases; unmatched junction bases: 7. CDR3 residues: CASSPYAGTGDQPQHF. CDR3 bases: TGTGCCAGCTCACCGTATGCCGGGACAGGGGATCAGCCCCAGCATTTT.

V gene TRBV28 combines with J gene TRBJ1-2; 7 nucleotides align to TRBD1. V lost 6 bases and J lost 3; bases outside the gene matches: 13. CDR1 is MDHEN and CDR2 is SYDVKM in the germline V gene. The CDR3 has 16 amino acids. CDR3 DNA: TGTGCCAGCAGACTAACGGAGGGGGCTACAGACTATGGCTACACCTTC. This gives the protein CASRLTEGATDYGYTF.

The chain couples TRBV19 to TRBJ2-1; D may correspond to TRBD1 or TRBD2 (5 bases each). The length of the CDR3 is 15 residues. The germline CDR1 and CDR2 sequences are LNHDA and SQIVND (reference sequence). With 5 bases removed from V and 6 bases from J, the gap between germline ends came to 17 bases. In nucleotides, the CDR3 is TGTGCCAGTAGTGCCCGGGACCACGCCTCCAATGAGCAGTTCTTC. Translating it yields CASSARDHASNEQFF.

In its sample, this clone was seen a few times. The CDR3 reads CSGMGLAGFDEQFF. CDR3 bases: TGCAGCGGCATGGGACTAGCGGGATTCGATGAGCAGTTCTTC. This chain joins TRBV29-1 and TRBJ2-1; the match to TRBD2 covers 13 bases. After removal of 7 bases from V and 8 bases from J, the junction contained 8 bases not matched to a gene. The CDR3 is 14 residues long. CDR1 is SQVTM and CDR2 is ANQGSEA in the germline V gene.

This chain connects TRBV6-1 to TRBJ2-1; the D is unclear. Trimming cost V 7 bases and J 3 bases, with 4 bases left between them. Germline V lookup: CDR1 MNHNS, CDR2 SASEGT. This CDR3 has 11 residues. CDR3 nucleotides: TGTGCCAGCAACGTCTACAATGAGCAGTTCTTC. Translated, it gives CASNVYNEQFF.

V usage is TRBV7-9 and J usage is TRBJ2-5; D remains unclear. This CDR3 has 13 residues. Germline V CDR1 and CDR2: SEHNR, FQNEAQ (reference sequence). V lost 4 bases, J lost 5 bases, and 11 bases lay in between. CDR3 loop: CASSSSLRETQYF. DNA of the CDR3: TGTGCCAGCAGCTCAAGCCTGCGCGAGACCCAGTACTTC.

This clone was picked up one time. The chain has TRBV6-4 and TRBJ2-6; D not resolved. Trimming pared 3 bases from V and 4 bases from J, leaving 25 bases between. The CDR3 length is 20 residues. Per germline, CDR1 MRHNA and CDR2 SNTAGT. Here the CDR3 DNA reads TGTGCCAGCAGTGAGCGCCCCTCAACGTTGGTTGGTCTGGGGGCCAACGTCCTGACTTTC. It specifies CASSERPSTLVGLGANVLTF.

This chain connects TRBV29-1 to TRBJ2-3; D perhaps matches TRBD2 (6 bases). CDR1 SQVTM and CDR2 ANQGSEA come from the germline V gene. The CDR3 has 15 amino acids. The V end lost 0 bases, the J end lost 0 bases, and 10 bases lay between the germline ends. CDR3 protein: CSVEDLGLSTDTQYF. CDR3 sequence (DNA): TGCAGCGTTGAAGATCTGGGACTTAGCACAGATACGCAGTATTTT.

CDR3 residues: CASSPGGYTEAFF. The CDR3 DNA follows: TGTGCCAGCAGCCCAGGGGGTTACACTGAAGCTTTCTTT. The V and J genes are TRBV5-6 and TRBJ1-1; TRBD1 agrees at 7 bases. The germline gives CDR1 SGHDT, CDR2 YYEEEE. The junction had 3 bases not matched to a gene; V was cut back by 4 bases and J by 3 bases. The CDR3 is 13 amino acids.

This clone was detected only once. This chain uses TRBV5-1 with TRBJ2-1; the D is unclear. The germline V and J ends were trimmed by 2 bases and 0 bases, with 9 bases remaining between them. CDR1 and CDR2 from the germline V gene are SGHRS and YFSETQ. This CDR3 has 15 residues. CDR3 nucleotide sequence: TGCGCCAGCAGCTTTGATTCCTCCTCCTACAATGAGCAGTTCTTC. Encoded protein: CASSFDSSSYNEQFF.

The rearrangement links TRBV9 to TRBJ2-7; unclear D gene. The germline V gene has CDR1 SGDLS and CDR2 YYNGEE. This CDR3 comprises 15 residues. Between the trimmed V and J ends, which lost 6 bases and 0 bases, there was a span of 16 bases. The CDR3 reads CASTPGDISSYEQYF. In DNA, the CDR3 is TGTGCCAGCACTCCTGGTGACATAAGCTCCTACGAGCAGTACTTC.

This clone was seen a handful of times. This chain joins TRBV6-1 and TRBJ1-2; a possible D gene is TRBD1 (6 bases). Trimming pared 3 bases from V and 1 base from J, leaving 9 bases between. The CDR3 length is 14 residues. In germline, CDR1 is MNHNS, CDR2 SASEGT. CDR3 coding DNA: TGTGCCAGCAGTGATATAGGGGGTAACTATGGCTACACCTTC. Translating gives CASSDIGGNYGYTF.

The V gene is TRBV18, the J gene TRBJ2-5, with D possibly matching TRBD2 (5 bases). V shed 5 bases and J shed 3 bases, with 7 bases lying between them. This CDR3 region has 12 residues. Germline CDR1 KGHSH, CDR2 LQKENI. The CDR3 nucleotides are TGTGCCAGCTCAGCGGGCAAAGAGACCCAGTACTTC. Protein sequence: CASSAGKETQYF.

This chain connects TRBV5-1 to TRBJ2-7; the D gene is possibly TRBD2 (5 bases). The V and J ends lost 3 bases and 0 bases respectively, with 10 bases between them. CDR1 and CDR2 from the germline V gene are SGHRS and YFSETQ. The CDR3 consists of 14 residues. The CDR3 loop reads CASSSDSSSYEQYF. DNA of the CDR3: TGCGCCAGCAGCTCGGACTCAAGCTCCTACGAGCAGTACTTC.